The present T cell receptor (beta chain) was sequenced within a study of T-cell memory formation after mild COVID-19. TCRdb itself ran the 5' RACE reads through MiXCR, one entry per CDR3 protein. The sample includes around 310,000 distinct CDR3 sequences, 20% to 25% of them seen just once. This clonotype has ten or more counts. Per germline, CDR1 MNHEY and CDR2 SVGEGT. The CDR3 loop spans 16 amino acids. Trimming took 2 bases from V and 4 from J; bases not matched to a gene: 9. The sample comprised PBMCs or a T cell subset sorted from them (not recorded which). The chain combines TRBV6-2 or TRBV6-3 with TRBJ1-1, with 8 bases lining up with TRBD1. The source is a man aged 18 to 29 who had mild COVID-19 (a few samples of this study predate the infection). Cell type and time point are not known. The CDR3 loop reads CASSYDLTGEATEAFF. The CDR3, as DNA: TGTGCCAGCAGTTACGACCTGACAGGGGAGGCCACTGAAGCTTTCTTT.